What follows are 28 T cell receptor beta chains derived from one specimen sequenced in a study of blood T cells in healthy people across ages. A J-beta primer mix and a sample-barcoded 5' primer were used in a second PCR of roughly 6 to 11 cycles. TCRdb fed the 5' RACE reads into MiXCR, producing one record per CDR3 protein. The sample includes 550,000 to 700,000 distinct CDR3 sequences, 25% to 30% of them seen just once. Sequencing used blood. These receptors all stem from a woman in her 70s in good health.

Points on this clonotype: The junction differs from germline at one of its ends, possibly a read error. The chain uses TRBV5-5 and TRBJ1-4; 8 bases agree with TRBD1. Germline V lookup: CDR1 SGHKS, CDR2 YYEKEE (reference sequence). This CDR3 contains 17 residues. CDR3 in amino acids: CASSPGQGYVGNEKLLF. The CDR3 DNA sequence: TGTGCCAGCAGCCCCGGACAGGGTTATGTAGGAAATGAAAAACTGCTTTTT.

The rearrangement uses TRBV2 and TRBJ2-5, with 10 positions matching TRBD2. Trimming took 5 bases from V and 2 from J; bases not matched to a gene: 2. The CDR3 sequence is 14 residues long. CDR1 and CDR2 (germline): SNHLY, FYNNEI. CDR3 nucleotides: TGTGCCAGCAGTTGGACTAGCGGACAAGAGACCCAGTACTTC. Its translation: CASSWTSGQETQYF.

This clonotype was seen only a few times. The chain couples TRBV4-3 to TRBJ1-1; D is uncertain. The length of the CDR3 is 13 residues. Trimming pared 0 bases from V and 9 bases from J, leaving 11 bases between. The germline gives CDR1 LGHNA, CDR2 YSLEER. Written as DNA, the CDR3 is TGCGCCAGCAGCCAAGATATTGAGAAAAAAGCTTTCTTT. It specifies CASSQDIEKKAFF.

The rearrangement links TRBV27 to TRBJ1-5; D is unclear. Germline V gives CDR1 MNHEY, CDR2 SMNVEV (reference sequence). The V end was cut by 5 bases, the J end by 2 bases, with 13 bases between. The CDR3 sequence is 15 residues long. In DNA form, the CDR3 reads TGTGCCAGCAGTGACACGACAAGGGGCAATCAGCCCCAGCATTTT. Translated: CASSDTTRGNQPQHF.

This clonotype showed up just a few times. This chain uses TRBV10-3 with TRBJ2-7; TRBD1 is a possible D gene (6 bases). The J call is doubtful: the DNA matches TRBJ2-5 better. Germline V CDR1 and CDR2: ENHRY, SYGVKD. CDR3 length equals 15 residues. CDR3 in amino acids: CATGENQDLTETQYF. In DNA, the CDR3 is TGTGCCACAGGGGAGAATCAGGACCTAACGGAGACCCAGTACTTC.

The chain uses TRBV15 and TRBJ1-1; 9 bases are shared with TRBD1. V shed 2 bases and J 6 bases; nucleotides not matched to a gene: 7. Germline lookup yields CDR1 LNHNV and CDR2 YYDKDF (reference sequence). The CDR3 extends over 15 amino acids. As DNA, the CDR3 is TGTGCCACCAGCAGACTTACAGGGGGCAGGGCTGAAGCTTTCTTT. This translates into CATSRLTGGRAEAFF.

This clonotype was detected a few times. This chain connects TRBV5-1 to TRBJ2-2, with unresolved D. V lost 3 bases and J lost 6, with 15 bases in between. Germline values: CDR1 SGHRS, CDR2 YFSETQ. This CDR3 has 15 residues. The CDR3 region has the DNA TGCGCCAGCAGCTCATATTCTACAAGGGCCGGGGAGCTGTTTTTT. Translating gives CASSSYSTRAGELFF.

The J gene is TRBJ2-5, the V gene TRBV5-1; 9 bases are shared with TRBD1. The end of the DNA aligns better with TRBJ2-7, so the J call may be wrong. CDR1 and CDR2 (germline): SGHRS, YFSETQ. The CDR3 covers 15 residues. The CDR3 loop is CASRTLQGASYEQYF. The CDR3 DNA sequence: TGCGCCAGCAGAACCTTACAGGGGGCCTCCTACGAGCAGTACTTC.

This chain connects TRBV7-9 to TRBJ2-4; possible D gene TRBD1, 6 bases. Per the germline V gene, CDR1 is SEHNR and CDR2 is FQNEAQ (reference sequence). Trimming stripped 4 bases from V and 0 bases from J, with 13 bases between. CDR3 length: 16 amino acids. CDR3 DNA: TGTGCCAGCAGCTCCCCGGGACACTTAGCCAAAAACATTCAGTACTTC. Translated: CASSSPGHLAKNIQYF. Full variable domain (rest looked up from reference TRBV7-9 and TRBJ2-4): DTGVSQNPRHKITKRGQNVTFRCDPISEHNRLYWYRQTLGQGPEFLTYFQNEAQLEKSRLLSDRFSAERPKGSFSTLEIQRTEQGDSAMYLCASSSPGHLAKNIQYFGAGTRLSVL.

This clonotype has more than one count but fewer than ten. The chain recombines TRBV10-3 with TRBJ2-5, with 9 bases aligning to TRBD1. Trimming took 6 bases from V and 7 from J; bases not matched to a gene: 6. Germline V gene lookup returns CDR1 ENHRY and CDR2 SYGVKD. This CDR3 spans 13 amino acids. CDR3 in DNA: TGTGCCATCAGCCCGGGACAGGGTGGGACCCAGTACTTC. Amino acid sequence: CAISPGQGGTQYF.

The chain couples TRBV5-1 to TRBJ2-3; D is ambiguous. This CDR3 has 13 residues. Germline V gene sequence: CDR1 SGHRS, CDR2 YFSETQ. V lost 4 bases, J lost 1 base, and 7 bases lay in between. DNA for the CDR3: TGCGCCAGCAGCGCCGCAGGCACAGATACGCAGTATTTT. This codes for CASSAAGTDTQYF.

The chain joins TRBV20-1 to TRBJ2-7; TRBD1 might be the D (6 bases). Germline V gene sequence: CDR1 DFQATT, CDR2 SNEGSKA (reference sequence). V lost 6 bases and J 5 bases, leaving 14 bases between the germline ends. The CDR3 runs to 12 residues. The CDR3 spells CSAKTGPHEQYF. CDR3 nucleotide sequence: TGCAGTGCGAAGACAGGCCCCCACGAGCAGTACTTC.

This chain links TRBV9 with TRBJ2-1; D remains unclear. Germline CDR1 SGDLS, CDR2 YYNGEE. CDR3 length: 15 residues. V lost 2 bases and J 0 bases, leaving 9 bases between the germline ends. The CDR3 bases are TGTGCCAGCAGCGTTATTGCCGGCTCCTACAATGAGCAGTTCTTC. It encodes CASSVIAGSYNEQFF. Full variable domain (missing parts from reference TRBV9 and TRBJ2-1): DSGVTQTPKHLITATGQRVTLRCSPRSGDLSVYWYQQSLDQGLQFLIQYYNGEERAKGNILERFSAQQFPDLHSELNLSSLELGDSALYFCASSVIAGSYNEQFFGPGTRLTVL.

This clonotype was seen only a few times. The V call is TRBV5-1, the J call TRBJ2-6, with D possibly matching TRBD2 (5 bases). The CDR3 is 17 amino acids. V was trimmed by 4 bases and J by 1 base, leaving 15 bases between them. CDR1 is SGHRS and CDR2 is YFSETQ in the germline V gene. CDR3 DNA sequence: TGCGCCAGCAGCCGCGACGGACTTCCATCTGGGGCCAACGTCCTGACTTTC. It specifies CASSRDGLPSGANVLTF.

Many counts were recorded for this clonotype. The rearrangement links TRBV5-8 to TRBJ2-2; D remains unclear. The CDR3 runs to 14 residues. In germline, CDR1 is SGHTS, CDR2 YDEGEE. Trimming removed 1 base at V and 3 bases at J, with 7 bases between. CDR3 nucleotide sequence: TGTGCCAGCAGCTTGTCCGTTTACACCGGGGAGCTGTTTTTT. It specifies CASSLSVYTGELFF. The variable domain in full, with the rest retrieved from reference TRBV5-8 and TRBJ2-2, is EAGVTQSPTHLIKTRGQQATLRCSPISGHTSVYWYQQALGLGLQFLLWYDEGEERNRGNFPPRFSGRQFPNYSSELNVNALELEDSALYLCASSLSVYTGELFFGEGSRLTVL.

This clonotype has a count of ten or more. V and J are TRBV7-9 and TRBJ1-5; D not certain. Germline V lookup: CDR1 SEHNR, CDR2 FQNEAQ (reference sequence). The CDR3 has 14 residues. Between the trimmed V and J ends, which lost 1 base and 4 bases, there was a span of 8 bases. The CDR3 DNA sequence: TGTGCCAGCAGCTTAGGGGCCGGGAATCAGCCCCAGCATTTT. It translates to CASSLGAGNQPQHF.

The chain combines TRBV5-1 with TRBJ2-5, with 12 bases lining up with TRBD2. Germline CDR1 reads SGHRS; CDR2 reads YFSETQ. This CDR3 spans 17 amino acids. Germline trimming cut 0 bases from V and 2 bases from J; bases unmatched to any gene: 5. DNA of the CDR3: TGCGCCAGCAGCTTGGCCTGGCTAGCGGGGGGGCAAGAGACCCAGTACTTC. This codes for CASSLAWLAGGQETQYF.

This clonotype was observed a handful of times. This sequence joins TRBV5-1 and TRBJ2-5; D not certain. CDR3 length: 13 residues. Deletions cut 0 bases from V and 7 bases from J, with 10 bases between. Germline CDR1 and CDR2: SGHRS and YFSETQ. This CDR3 is CASSLEQMGTQYF. DNA of the CDR3: TGCGCCAGCAGCTTGGAACAGATGGGGACCCAGTACTTC. Full variable domain (outside the CDR3, taken from reference TRBV5-1 and TRBJ2-5): KAGVTQTPRYLIKTRGQQVTLSCSPISGHRSVSWYQQTPGQGLQFLFEYFSETQRNKGNFPGRFSGRQFSNSRSEMNVSTLELGDSALYLCASSLEQMGTQYFGPGTRLLVL.

The gene calls are TRBV20-1 and TRBJ2-7, with 8 nucleotides matching TRBD1. Germline loops: CDR1 DFQATT, CDR2 SNEGSKA (reference sequence). The CDR3 contains 14 residues. The trim removed 2 bases at V and 6 bases at J, leaving 9 bases unmatched. CDR3 sequence (DNA): TGCAGTGCTAGAACCCGGACAGGGAAAATCGAGCAGTACTTC. Translating gives CSARTRTGKIEQYF.

In its sample, this clonotype was seen a few times. The V and J genes are TRBV7-6 and TRBJ1-5; the D is unclear. Germline-derived CDR1 and CDR2 are SGHVS and FNYEAQ. With 3 bases removed from V and 7 bases from J, the gap between germline ends came to 10 bases. The length of the CDR3 is 13 residues. The CDR3 bases are TGTGCCAGCAGCTTTGGCGGTGGCCAGCCCCAGCATTTT. It is translated as CASSFGGGQPQHF. The complete variable domain, with remaining parts taken from reference TRBV7-6 and TRBJ1-5, reads GAGVSQSPRYKVTKRGQDVALRCDPISGHVSLYWYRQALGQGPEFLTYFNYEAQQDKSGLPNDRFSAERPEGSISTLTIQRTEQRDSAMYRCASSFGGGQPQHFGDGTRLSIL.

This clonotype has a count of ten or more. This chain links TRBV21-1 with TRBJ2-3. TRBV21-1 is reported as a pseudogene. This CDR3 has 12 amino acids. CDR3 sequence (DNA): TGTGCCAGCAGCAAACAGCGAACGGCGCAGTATTTT. It codes for CASSKQRTAQYF.

This clonotype was detected a few times. This CDR3 reads CASSQGGDRNIQYF. The CDR3, as DNA: TGTGCCAGCAGCCAAGGAGGGGATAGGAACATTCAGTACTTC. The V call is TRBV4-2, the J call TRBJ2-4; D possibly uses TRBD1 or TRBD2 (5 bases each). V was trimmed by 1 base and J by 7 bases, leaving 11 bases between them. Germline CDR1 reads LGHNA; CDR2 reads YNFKEQ. The CDR3 totals 14 residues.

Only a few counts were recorded for this clonotype. This chain joins TRBV20-1 and TRBJ2-1; D might be TRBD1 (5 bases). Trimming left V 4 bases short and J 3 bases short, with 13 bases between. The CDR3 contains 14 residues. Germline V CDR1 and CDR2: DFQATT, SNEGSKA (reference sequence). CDR3 protein: CSATRQTFYNEQFF. CDR3 DNA sequence: TGCAGTGCTACTAGACAGACCTTCTACAATGAGCAGTTCTTC.

This clonotype was detected only a few times. The chain uses TRBV7-9 and TRBJ2-5, with 10 bases fitting TRBD1. The length of the CDR3 is 16 residues. Germline assignment: CDR1 SEHNR and CDR2 FQNEAQ (reference sequence). After removal of 3 bases from V and 11 bases from J, the junction contained 15 bases not matched to a gene. The chain's CDR3 is CASSFSGDRGKGEQYF. DNA of the CDR3: TGTGCCAGCAGCTTCAGTGGGGACAGGGGAAAGGGGGAGCAGTACTTC.

The rearrangement links TRBV4-3 to TRBJ1-1; D gene ambiguous. The CDR3 runs 15 residues. Per the germline V gene, CDR1 is LGHNA and CDR2 is YSLEER. Trimming took off 0 bases at V and 2 bases at J, with 10 bases between the two ends. The CDR3 DNA follows: TGCGCCAGCAGCCAAGATCGGGGAAGCAACACTGAAGCTTTCTTT. Protein product: CASSQDRGSNTEAFF.

This rearrangement joins TRBV29-1 to TRBJ2-3; D possibly corresponds to TRBD1 (5 bases). Trimming took off 2 bases at V and 4 bases at J, with 16 bases between the two ends. Germline assignment: CDR1 SQVTM and CDR2 ANQGSEA. The CDR3 is made up of 15 amino acids. Here the CDR3 DNA reads TGCAGCGTTGAAAAGGGGAAAAGGGGATCAGATACGCAGTATTTT. Translation: CSVEKGKRGSDTQYF.

This sequence joins TRBV20-1 and TRBJ2-6; 7 bases align to TRBD1. This CDR3 is 16 amino acids long. The V gene end was trimmed by 4 bases and the J gene end by 1 base; junction bases not matched to a gene: 7. Germline loops: CDR1 DFQATT, CDR2 SNEGSKA (reference sequence). CDR3 protein: CSATRQGRSGANVLTF. The CDR3 nucleotides read TGCAGTGCTACGAGACAGGGAAGGTCTGGGGCCAACGTCCTGACTTTC.

The sample holds a few counts of this clonotype. V usage is TRBV6-5 and J usage is TRBJ1-1; 9 bases align to TRBD1. CDR3 length equals 14 residues. J gave up 11 bases and V 5 bases, and 12 bases lay outside the gene matches. The germline gives CDR1 MNHEY, CDR2 SVGAGI. The CDR3 sequence: CASSKGTGIVLAFF. The CDR3, as DNA: TGTGCCAGCAGTAAGGGGACAGGGATCGTGTTGGCTTTCTTT.